The entry below describes one T cell receptor beta chain. Its antigen is unidentified. PCR primers comprised 60 Vbeta and 13 Jbeta primers. Sequenced by immunoSEQ multiplex PCR; TCRdb stores in-frame clones only, minus some. The sample contains 95,000 to 130,000 clones, under 85% of which appear only once. The data originate from a study of cytomegalovirus exposure and HLA in healthy donors. The germline V gene encodes CDR1 LNHNV and CDR2 YYDKDF (reference sequence). This CDR3 contains 14 residues. Trimming took 1 base from V and 7 from J, leaving 12 bases between them. Study-wide results and limits: Specificity of a few CMV-associated chains for CMV antigens was verified in vitro.

The V gene is TRBV15, the J gene TRBJ2-3; D perhaps matches TRBD1 (6 bases). The receptor comes from a young woman in good health and CMV-seronegative. Sequenced: PBMCs. For the CDR3, the DNA is TGTGCCACCAGCAGAGCTCGCACAGGGAATACGCAGTATTTT. Its translation: CATSRARTGNTQYF.